This is a list of T cell receptor beta chains from one sample in a study of blood T cell repertoires in COVID-19. TCRdb's copy holds only in-frame clones and misses some; the assay was immunoSEQ multiplex PCR. The table includes about 210,000 clones, 75% to 90% detected once. The sample consisted of peripheral blood. The origin of the receptors is a woman in her forties with acute or convalescent COVID-19. The CDR3 runs from the conserved cysteine through the conserved F or W. D genes are given only for firm matches. Only part of the rows carry a size: once, few, many, or a class if the clone is expanded.

J gene	V gene	CDR3 length	clone size	D gene	CDR3 protein	CDR3 DNA
TRBJ1-3	TRBV11-2	19	-	-	CASSLKGDRAFFTGNTIYF	TGTGCCAGCAGCTTGAAGGGAGATAGGGCCTTTTTCACTGGAAACACCATATATTTT
TRBJ2-2	TRBV5-4	16	-	-	CASSLSVRGSAGELFF	TGTGCCAGCAGCTTGTCGGTTCGAGGGTCAGCCGGGGAGCTGTTTTTT
TRBJ2-1	TRBV12-3/TRBV12-4	13	-	-	CASSFLGDNEQFF	TGTGCCAGCAGTTTTTTGGGAGACAATGAGCAGTTCTTC
TRBJ2-3	TRBV10-2	16	-	-	CASSVGGLRSTDTQYF	TGCGCCAGCAGTGTTGGGGGCCTAAGATCCACAGATACGCAGTATTTT
TRBJ2-1	TRBV5-1	15	-	-	CASSFRVGGGNEQFF	TGCGCCAGCAGCTTCCGCGTGGGAGGGGGCAATGAGCAGTTCTTC
TRBJ1-6	TRBV7-9	16	-	TRBD1	CASRDSRGPGGSPLHF	TGTGCCAGCAGAGACTCGAGGGGGCCGGGTGGTTCACCCCTCCACTTT
TRBJ1-2	TRBV29-1	13	-	-	CSVEVGTEYGYTF	TGCAGCGTTGAAGTCGGGACTGAATATGGCTACACCTTC
TRBJ2-3	TRBV7-9	16	-	TRBD1	CASSRRRQGDTDTQYF	TGTGCCAGCAGCCGTCGGCGGCAGGGGGACACAGATACGCAGTATTTT
TRBJ2-3	TRBV14	14	-	-	CASSRQIIPDTQYF	TGTGCCAGCAGCCGACAGATTATCCCAGATACGCAGTATTTT
TRBJ2-1	TRBV30	15	many	TRBD2	CAGNRLAGGVNEQFF	TGTGCCGGGAACCGACTAGCGGGGGGGGTCAATGAGCAGTTCTTC
TRBJ1-2	TRBV24-1	14	-	-	CATSDLETGYGYTF	TGTGCCACCAGTGATTTAGAAACAGGGTATGGCTACACCTTC
TRBJ1-6	TRBV5-5	13	-	-	CASSVVGGESLHF	TGTGCCAGCAGCGTGGTCGGGGGGGAGTCCCTCCACTTT
TRBJ2-2	TRBV11-2	18	-	TRBD2	CASRTHRQRGGGTGELFF	TGTGCCAGCAGGACCCACCGGCAGCGGGGGGGCGGCACCGGGGAGCTGTTTTTT
TRBJ2-5	TRBV9	16	-	TRBD2	CASSTSLAGGEETQYF	TGTGCCAGCAGCACGTCCCTAGCGGGGGGGGAGGAGACCCAGTACTTC
TRBJ1-6	TRBV7-9	15	-	TRBD1	CASSGPGQATSRLHF	TGTGCCAGCAGCGGACCGGGACAGGCGACGTCGCGACTCCACTTT
TRBJ2-3	TRBV5-1	17	-	TRBD1	CASSLEGTGTLADTQYF	TGCGCCAGCAGCTTGGAGGGGACAGGGACGCTCGCAGATACGCAGTATTTT
TRBJ1-1	TRBV30	14	-	TRBD1	CAWTGPGGVDEAFF	TGTGCCTGGACCGGTCCAGGGGGTGTCGATGAAGCTTTCTTT
TRBJ2-3	TRBV5-1	17	once	-	CASSLNFLRGPEDTQYF	TGCGCCAGCAGCTTAAACTTCCTGCGGGGGCCAGAAGATACGCAGTATTTT
TRBJ1-2	TRBV5-6	14	-	TRBD1	CASTLTGGSYGYTF	TGTGCCAGCACTCTAACAGGGGGCAGTTATGGCTACACCTTC
TRBJ1-2	TRBV20-1	11	-	-	CSARRVYGYTF	TGCAGTGCTAGGAGGGTCTATGGCTACACCTTC
TRBJ1-5	TRBV12-3/TRBV12-4	13	-	-	CASSRQNRGPQHF	TGTGCCAGCAGCCGACAGAATCGAGGGCCCCAGCATTTT
TRBJ2-5	TRBV29-1	14	-	TRBD2	CSPGVIAGEETQYF	TGCAGCCCTGGGGTTATAGCGGGGGAAGAGACCCAGTACTTC
TRBJ2-2	TRBV2	12	once	-	CASKRDTGELFF	TGTGCCAGTAAGAGGGACACCGGGGAGCTGTTTTTT
TRBJ1-1	TRBV4-1	13	-	-	CASSQGGNTEAFF	TGCGCCAGCAGCCAAGGAGGGAACACTGAAGCTTTCTTT
TRBJ1-2	TRBV19	15	-	-	CASSMILQINYGYTF	TGTGCCAGTAGTATGATTTTGCAGATCAACTATGGCTACACCTTC
TRBJ1-1	TRBV10-1	13	once	-	CASSGQGNTEAFF	TGCGCCAGCAGCGGACAAGGGAACACTGAAGCTTTCTTT
TRBJ2-2	TRBV2	15	-	-	CASTAQGAATGELFF	TGTGCCAGCACTGCCCAAGGGGCGGCCACCGGGGAGCTGTTTTTT
TRBJ2-1	TRBV7-8	16	-	-	CASSLGGDLSYNEQFF	TGTGCCAGCAGCTTAGGCGGGGACCTCTCCTACAATGAGCAGTTCTTC
TRBJ1-2	TRBV19	13	-	TRBD1	CASSPGQGYGYTF	TGTGCCAGTAGTCCAGGACAGGGCTATGGCTACACCTTC
TRBJ1-3	TRBV5-6	17	-	TRBD1	CASSLARDRGSGNTIYF	TGTGCCAGCAGCTTGGCCCGGGACAGGGGCTCTGGAAACACCATATATTTT
TRBJ1-3	TRBV9	17	-	TRBD1	CASSPRTGAIKEDTIYF	TGTGCCAGCAGCCCGAGGACAGGGGCGATTAAGGAGGACACCATATATTTT
TRBJ2-1	TRBV3-1/TRBV3-2	15	-	TRBD2	CASSQDEGLAFEQFF	TGTGCCAGCAGCCAAGACGAGGGACTAGCGTTTGAGCAGTTCTTC
TRBJ1-5	TRBV2	15	-	-	CASSEGTKINQPQHF	TGTGCCAGCAGTGAAGGGACAAAGATAAATCAGCCCCAGCATTTT
TRBJ1-3	TRBV5-1	15	few	-	CASSLSGGPGNTIYF	TGCGCCAGCAGCCTGTCGGGGGGCCCTGGAAACACCATATATTTT
TRBJ1-5	TRBV21-1	15	-	-	CASNTGGLGNQPQHF	TGTGCCAGCAACACGGGGGGGCTAGGGAATCAGCCCCAGCATTTT
TRBJ1-4	TRBV3-1/TRBV3-2	14	few	TRBD1	CASSITGAGEKLFF	TGTGCCAGCAGCATTACAGGGGCGGGTGAAAAACTGTTTTTT
TRBJ1-2	TRBV13	17	-	-	CASSLGFIDGGSYGYTF	TGTGCCAGCAGCTTAGGTTTCATTGACGGGGGGAGCTATGGCTACACCTTC
TRBJ1-5	TRBV18	15	-	-	CASSPQEGGGQPQHF	TGTGCCAGCTCACCACAGGAAGGCGGGGGCCAGCCCCAGCATTTT
TRBJ2-1	TRBV4-1	14	-	-	CASSPLLSLNEQFF	TGCGCCAGCAGCCCTCTCCTCTCCCTCAATGAGCAGTTCTTC
TRBJ1-5	TRBV6-5	14	-	-	CASRLAEGWQPQHF	TGTGCCAGTAGATTGGCGGAGGGTTGGCAGCCCCAGCATTTT
TRBJ2-5	TRBV13	19	-	TRBD2	CASRCPGLAVSKSEETQYF	TGTGCCAGTAGATGCCCGGGACTAGCGGTTTCCAAAAGCGAAGAGACCCAGTACTTC
TRBJ1-2	TRBV2	14	-	-	CASSEALTVNGYTF	TGTGCCAGCAGTGAAGCATTAACGGTTAATGGCTACACCTTC
TRBJ2-2	TRBV4-1	15	-	TRBD1	CASSPGQGLTGELFF	TGCGCCAGCAGCCCCGGACAGGGATTAACCGGGGAGCTGTTTTTT
TRBJ2-1	TRBV2	17	-	TRBD2	CASSEAGGGAPSVEQFF	TGTGCCAGCAGTGAAGCGGGCGGGGGGGCCCCCAGCGTTGAGCAGTTCTTC
TRBJ2-5	TRBV9	13	-	-	CASSGGTEETQYF	TGTGCCAGCAGCGGCGGTACGGAAGAGACCCAGTACTTC
TRBJ2-2	TRBV6-5	15	-	TRBD1	CASSRGTGATGELFF	TGTGCCAGCAGCCGGGGGACAGGGGCCACCGGGGAGCTGTTTTTT
TRBJ1-4	TRBV7-9	14	-	-	CASSLIGREEKLFF	TGTGCCAGCAGCCTGATAGGGAGAGAGGAAAAACTGTTTTTT
TRBJ2-1	TRBV2	17	-	-	CASINVVGRGSGNEQFF	TGTGCCAGCATTAACGTAGTGGGCAGGGGCAGTGGAAATGAGCAGTTCTTC